Detailed here is one T cell receptor (beta chain). Its antigen specificity is not known. Per-base quality was not reported, and no clone a single base away is much larger than it. Sequences DFQATT (CDR1) and SNEGSKA (CDR2) are obtained from the germline V gene (reference sequence). Trimming at the junction amounts to 7 bases on V and 3 bases on J, and the germline ends lie 15 bases apart. Taken from cysteine to phenylalanine, the CDR3 has 13 residues. Just the 39-base CDR3 DNA is kept, in frame starting at base 1. To prepare the library, PCR was applied. TCR sequencing of DNA from cultured CD4+ T cells used the Oncomine TCR Beta short-read assay at the Johns Hopkins FTIC core. The QIAamp micro DNA kit was used to extract genomic DNA from the cultured CD4+ T cells. Oncomine TCR Beta libraries from cultured CD4+ T cells were pooled using unique dual indexes and sequenced on an Illumina iSeq 100. Per the original workflow: Non-productive sequences were removed, and CDR3s not starting with C, not ending with F or W, or shorter than 7 amino acids were discarded. Antigen-specific clonotypes were identified using the MANAFEST web application through comparison of peptide-stimulated wells with reference and other culture wells. To be called positive, a clone needed an FDR below 0.05, an odds ratio above 5, and a productive frequency above 0.1% in at least two of three replicate wells. A clonotype was classed as cross-reactive if the clonotype showed significant expansion both in SARS-CoV-2 spike wells and in at least one common cold coronavirus spike condition. CDR3 homology was assessed with Levenshtein distances (stringdist) and unrooted phylogenetic trees (ape) in R version 3.6.1. TCRdb reworked the public reads: Q25 trimming with fastp, MiXCR clone assembly, productive beta chains retained. CDR3 protein sequences are deduplicated, and each keeps its most common genes and DNA. TCRdb, not the authors, supplied the V and J calls. The sample table shows 20,000 to 25,000 distinct CDR3 sequences, and around half are seen once. The ten largest clones add up to around 5.4% of the sample.

These data come from a study of vaccination and CD4 T cells after COVID-19 (dated by TCRdb to between 2022 and 2023). Broadly, across the study: SARS-CoV-2 positivity had been established in the convalescent patients by nasal swab PCR, and mild disease was recorded in roughly 9 of these patients and severe disease in one. The cultures were stimulated with overlapping spike peptide pools from SARS-CoV-2 and from the common cold coronaviruses HCoV-NL63, HCoV-OC43 and HCoV-229E. Control cultures received a CEFX viral epitope pool as the positive control, an HIV-1 Nef peptide pool as the negative control, or no peptide. The convalescent cohort comprised six males and four females, including two Hispanic individuals, seven Caucasians, two Asians and one multiracial person. Post-COVID blood samples from convalescent patients were collected a median of 101 days after diagnosis, with a range of roughly 35 to 170 days. Post-vaccine blood samples were taken a median of around 68 days after the second vaccine dose, with a range of about 13 to 241 days. In ten to eleven COVID-19 convalescent patients and a few infection-naive healthy vaccine recipients, researchers compared the spike-specific CD4+ TCR repertoire from before mRNA vaccination with the repertoire from after. Participants received two doses of either the Pfizer-BioNTech BNT162b2 vaccine (n=8) or the Moderna mRNA-1273 vaccine (n=2). What the research found in general, with its limitations: Among the post-vaccine SARS-CoV-2-reactive clones in convalescent patients, a median around 86% showed up only after vaccination, which suggests vaccine-specific priming. The study included relatively few convalescent patients and did not analyze early timepoints after natural infection. Although the median number of SARS-CoV-2-reactive clonotypes went up from 21 after infection to about 38 after vaccination, the increase was not significant. Of the vaccine-specific clones in convalescent patients, 304 of 307, or nearly all, reacted only to SARS-CoV-2 spike and did not cross-react with common cold coronaviruses.

The sample's treatment or condition, from its label and the paper: roughly 11-day PBMC culture with coronavirus spike peptide pools or control peptides (ViraFEST assay). The study used the ViraFEST assay, which expanded antigen-specific T cells with peptide pools and then identified expanded clonotypes by TCR sequencing. The positive SARS-CoV-2 PCR tests of the convalescent patients were dated from March to December 2020, before the Alpha, Beta and Delta variants emerged in the United States. Some 2 million PBMCs per well were cultured in IMDM with roughly 4.8% human AB serum and 8 to 10 IU/ml IL-2, plus 10 ug/ml peptide pools. On days 3 and 7, half of the culture medium was replaced with fresh IL-2-containing medium. After approximately eleven days of culture, CD4+ T cells were isolated by negative selection with the EasySep CD4+ T cell isolation kit. Ficoll-Paque Plus gradient centrifugation was used to isolate PBMCs from whole blood, and the isolated PBMCs were then either used fresh or cryopreserved at -140C. In general, triplicate wells were set up for every culture condition.

This TCR came from a human donor who had recovered from COVID-19. This chain is built from TRBV20-1 and TRBJ2-5; no D segment can be confidently identified. Input material: CD4+ T cells from blood, cultured in vitro. The nucleotide sequence reads TGCAGTGTTCAGATCCGGGCCAAAGAGACCCAGTACTTC. It translates as CSVQIRAKETQYF.